This T cell receptor (beta chain) was obtained from a study of control samples from healthy donors and cancer patients. Germline trimming cut 0 bases from V and 2 bases from J; bases unmatched to any gene: 25. Per germline, CDR1 SGDLS and CDR2 YYNGEE. This CDR3 has 24 amino acids. This clone was counted a single time. Some clones are missing from TCRdb's copy, which holds only in-frame ones; the method was immunoSEQ multiplex PCR. The sample carries roughly 40,000 clones, 83% recorded once. The rearrangement uses TRBV9 and TRBJ2-3; 12 bases align to TRBD2. The clonotype comes from a man in his 60s in good health. Sequencing was carried out using blood. CDR3 DNA sequence: TGTGCCAGCAGCGTAGTGGCAAGCTCCCCCAGATCAGGACTAGCGGGGAAATACACAGATACGCAGTATTTT. Protein: CASSVVASSPRSGLAGKYTDTQYF.